Listed below are T cell receptor beta chains from one sample, sequenced in a study of cytomegalovirus exposure and HLA in healthy donors. Assay: immunoSEQ multiplex PCR; the TCRdb copy retains only in-frame clones and omits some. Of 95,000 to 150,000 clones in the sample, around 94% were seen once. The sequenced material came from PBMCs. The receptors stem from a woman aged 18-35 years in good health and CMV-seronegative. Both conserved end residues are part of each CDR3. D genes are given only for firm matches. The size field is filled for only some rows; it gives once, few, many or a size class.

- TRBJ2-7 TRBD1 TRBV7-9 TGTGCCAGCAGCAAAACCGGGACAGGGGTACACGAGCAGTACTTC CASSKTGTGVHEQYF
- TRBJ2-6 - TRBV21-1 TGTGCCAGCGGAGAGGTTTTGGGCTCTGGGGCCAACGTCCTGACTTTC CASGEVLGSGANVLTF
- TRBJ1-2 - TRBV5-1 TGCGCCAGCAGCCTCGTTCAGGGAATGGATGGCTACACCTTC CASSLVQGMDGYTF
- TRBJ2-7 - TRBV11-2 TGTGCCAGCAGCTTAGAAGCGTCATACTCCTACGAGCAGTACTTC CASSLEASYSYEQYF
- TRBJ1-2 - TRBV9 TGTGCCAGCAGCCCCTCAGATAATAGCGGCTATGGCTACACCTTC CASSPSDNSGYGYTF
- TRBJ2-7 TRBD1 TRBV5-6 TGTGCCAGCAGCGCAGGGAGCGGGACAGGGGGCTACGAGCAGTACTTC CASSAGSGTGGYEQYF
- TRBJ1-2 - TRBV19 TGTGCCAGCCAACAACGGGGAAACTATGGCTACACCTTC CASQQRGNYGYTF
- TRBJ2-1 TRBD1 TRBV15 TGTGCCACCAGCAGGGGACAGGGCTTAAGCAATGAGCAGTTCTTC CATSRGQGLSNEQFF
- TRBJ1-5 - TRBV27 TGTGCCAGCAGTCCCGTGGGGGCCAGAGGCAATCAGCCCCAGCATTTT CASSPVGARGNQPQHF
- TRBJ2-7 TRBD1 TRBV7-9 TGTGCCAGCAGTCCGACAGGGGGCGCTTTGGGCGAGCAGTACTTC CASSPTGGALGEQYF
- TRBJ1-5 - TRBV4-2 TGTGCCAGCAGCCAGGATGGGCAGATGAATCAGCCCCAGCATTTT CASSQDGQMNQPQHF
- TRBJ1-5 TRBD1 TRBV18 TGTGCCAGCTCACCACCGGGACAGGGGAGTCAGCCCCAGCATTTT CASSPPGQGSQPQHF
- TRBJ1-5 - TRBV6-1 TGTGCCAGCAGTCCGAGCAATCAGCCCCAGCATTTT CASSPSNQPQHF
- TRBJ1-4 - TRBV6-1 TGTGCCAGCAGTGAAAGTTTTGGCGGCGGCCTAGAAAAACTGTTTTTT CASSESFGGGLEKLFF
- TRBJ2-7 - TRBV27 TGTGCCAGCAGTTTACAGTGGGGAGACGAGCAGTACTTC CASSLQWGDEQYF
- TRBJ1-3 - TRBV2 TGTGCCAGCTCGACAACTGGAAACACCATATATTTT CASSTTGNTIYF
- TRBJ1-2 TRBD1 TRBV5-6 TGTGCCAGCAGCCGACCGGGACAGACCTATGGCTACACCTTC CASSRPGQTYGYTF
- TRBJ1-2 TRBD1 TRBV27 TGTGCCAGCAGTTTACAGGGGGCTAACTATGGCTACACCTTC CASSLQGANYGYTF
once TRBJ2-1 - TRBV2 TGTGCCATTACTACCGATCTGAGCTCCTACAATGAGCAGTTCTTC CAITTDLSSYNEQFF
- TRBJ2-5 TRBD2 TRBV30 TGTGCCTGGTCAGCGGGGGGGCCGGAGACCCAGTACTTC CAWSAGGPETQYF
- TRBJ2-5 - TRBV5-4 TGTGCCAGCAGCGTGGCCTCACAGGAGACCCAGTACTTC CASSVASQETQYF
- TRBJ1-2 TRBD1 TRBV18 TGTGCCAGCTCAAGGGACAGAGACTATGGCTACACCTTC CASSRDRDYGYTF
- TRBJ2-5 - TRBV5-3 TGTGCCAGAAGCTTGGTGGGGGGGCCGGAGACCCAGTACTTC CARSLVGGPETQYF
- TRBJ2-3 TRBD1 TRBV9 TGTGCCAGCAGCGCAGGGGGCTGGACAGATACGCAGTATTTT CASSAGGWTDTQYF
once TRBJ2-1 - TRBV9 TGTGCCAGCAGCGCCGGGACACTCTACAATGAGCAGTTCTTC CASSAGTLYNEQFF
- TRBJ2-1 TRBD1 TRBV5-1 TGCGCCAGCAGCGGCGGACAGGGCTTCGATGAGCAGTTCTTC CASSGGQGFDEQFF
- TRBJ1-5 - TRBV6-5 TGTGCCAGCAGGACTTTCAATCAGCCCCAGCATTTT CASRTFNQPQHF
- TRBJ1-5 - TRBV27 TGTGCCAGCAGTGCGAATCGTCAGCCCCAGCATTTT CASSANRQPQHF
- TRBJ1-6 TRBD1 TRBV7-3 TGTGCCAGCAGCTCCGGGACAGCTAATTCACCCCTCCACTTT CASSSGTANSPLHF
- TRBJ1-3 - TRBV7-9 TGTGCCAGCAGCTTAGTACAGGTCTCTGGAAACACCATATATTTT CASSLVQVSGNTIYF
- TRBJ2-2 - TRBV6-6 TGTGCCAGTGGGACTGCTCTCGCCGGGGAGCTGTTTTTT CASGTALAGELFF
- TRBJ1-2 TRBD1 TRBV14 TGTGCCAGCAGCCCGGGACAGGAATATGGCTACACCTTC CASSPGQEYGYTF
- TRBJ1-3 - TRBV7-9 TGTGCCAGCAGCAAGCCAGGGCTTGGAAACACCATATATTTT CASSKPGLGNTIYF
- TRBJ2-3 - TRBV6-1 TGTGCCAGCACACTAACGTCAGGGGACGCCCCGGATTTT CASTLTSGDAPDF
once TRBJ2-5 TRBD2 TRBV9 TGTGCCAGCAGCGTACGGGGGGTGGAGACCCAGTACTTC CASSVRGVETQYF
few TRBJ2-2 TRBD1 TRBV2 TGTGCCAGCAGAGTGGACAGGGGGCCCGGGGAGCTGTTTTTT CASRVDRGPGELFF
- TRBJ1-4 - TRBV7-9 TGTGCCAGCAGCTTAGAGGGGCCGAATGAAAAACTGTTTTTT CASSLEGPNEKLFF